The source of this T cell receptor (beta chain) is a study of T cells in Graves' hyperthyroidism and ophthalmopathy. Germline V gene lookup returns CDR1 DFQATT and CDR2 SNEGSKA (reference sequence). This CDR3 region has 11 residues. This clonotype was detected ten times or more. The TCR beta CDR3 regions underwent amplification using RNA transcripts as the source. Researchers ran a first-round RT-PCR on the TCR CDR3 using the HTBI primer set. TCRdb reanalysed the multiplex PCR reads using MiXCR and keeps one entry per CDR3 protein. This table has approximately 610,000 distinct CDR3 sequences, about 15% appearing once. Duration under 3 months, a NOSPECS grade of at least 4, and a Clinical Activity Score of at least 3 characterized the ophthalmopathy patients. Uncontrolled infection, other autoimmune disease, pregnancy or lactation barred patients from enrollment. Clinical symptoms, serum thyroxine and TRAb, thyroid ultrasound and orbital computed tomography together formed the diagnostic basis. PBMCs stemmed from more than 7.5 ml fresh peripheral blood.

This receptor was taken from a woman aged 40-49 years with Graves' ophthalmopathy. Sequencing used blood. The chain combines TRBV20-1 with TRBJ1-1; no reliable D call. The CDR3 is CSSMGLAEAFF. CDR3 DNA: TGCAGCTCAATGGGTCTTGCTGAAGCTTTCTTT.